The table lists the clone carrying this TCR beta chain with a few counts. The antigen is undetermined. These data are taken from a study of early T cells in non-severe SARS-CoV-2 infection. The TCR library protocol attached unique molecular identifiers to the individual cDNA molecules. In TCRdb, the 5' RACE reads were re-called with MiXCR into one record per CDR3 protein. The sample lists approximately 80,000 distinct CDR3 sequences; 11% were seen once. General study findings and limits: A preference for anti-spike CD8 responses marked VDJdb matching, which missed private and CD4 specificities.

The CDR3 spans 13 residues. In germline, CDR1 is SNHLY, CDR2 FYNNEI. J gave up 5 bases and V 5 bases, and 5 bases lay outside the gene matches. This sequence joins TRBV2 and TRBJ1-1, with 7 bases lining up with TRBD1. This sequence was found in an adult who was a healthcare worker with PCR-confirmed SARS-CoV-2 infection or an uninfected control (not recorded which). Sequences were derived from whole blood, sampled at baseline. Here the CDR3 reads CASSFNRGTEAFF. CDR3 in DNA: TGTGCCAGCAGTTTTAACAGGGGAACTGAAGCTTTCTTT.